The text below deals with one TCR beta chain. This sample was taken from a study of HIV-infected patients and healthy controls. Whole blood was used without fractionation, so all unsorted peripheral T cells were included. About 540 ng RNA was reverse transcribed with alpha and beta constant-region primers. Each of the alpha and beta chains got its own library through chain-specific third strand synthesis with indices. The library had 12-nucleotide molecular identifiers formed by two random hexamers joined together. TCRdb analysed the 5' RACE reads with MiXCR anew, one entry per CDR3 protein. The sample includes 17,000 or so distinct CDR3 sequences, around 9.2% of them seen just once. The CDR3 runs 15 residues. V gave up 6 bases and J gave up 0 bases; unmatched junction bases: 1. From germline, CDR1 is SNHLY and CDR2 FYNNEI.

The clonotype comes from an adult in good health. The sequenced material came from blood. This rearrangement joins TRBV2 to TRBJ2-3, with TRBD1 matching 12 bases. CDR3 coding DNA: TGTGCCAGCAGGGGACAGGGGGCAAGCACAGATACGCAGTATTTT. Its protein product is CASRGQGASTDTQYF.